This T cell receptor (beta chain) is drawn from a study of cytomegalovirus exposure and HLA in healthy donors. Healthy donors of bone marrow made up the group. As concerns this clone: Its target is unknown.

PCR was performed using 60 Vbeta and 13 Jbeta primers. Clones were read by immunoSEQ multiplex PCR, and TCRdb kept only the in-frame ones, dropping some. The sample lists about 160,000 clones, about four fifths occurring once. Study-wide findings and caveats: It was assumed in the presence/absence analyses that sequencing depth was roughly uniform across donors. Later on, an analysis found that several of the most significant clusters appeared to be linked to common viral pathogens, which included parvovirus B19.

The clonotype comes from a girl aged 10 to 17 in good health and CMV-seropositive. What was sequenced was PBMCs.

CDR3 sequence: CASSFGPGGHEQYF. CDR3 bases: TGTGCCAGCAGCTTTGGTCCAGGGGGGCACGAGCAGTACTTC. The chain employs TRBV5-6 and TRBJ2-7; D may be TRBD1 (7 bases). The V and J ends lost 2 bases and 5 bases respectively, with 14 bases between them. Germline CDR1 and CDR2: SGHDT and YYEEEE. This CDR3 spans 14 amino acids.